This T cell receptor beta chain was captured by sequencing in a study of cytomegalovirus exposure and HLA in healthy donors. The primer mix had 60 Vbeta and 13 Jbeta primers. The repertoire was sequenced with immunoSEQ multiplex PCR; TCRdb's copy has only in-frame clones and lacks some. The profile shows about 90,000 clones, 85% to 90% of them singletons. Study results and limitations: Most CMV-associated TCR beta chains appeared HLA-restricted in a later analysis. Association with HLA alleles at 0.05 false discovery rate was found for 15,000 to 20,000 TCR beta sequences in a later analysis. Listed as cytomegalovirus-associated were 150 to 200 TCR beta chains.

As concerns this clone: What it recognizes is unknown.

Material: PBMCs. The source is a man younger than 35 in good health and CMV-seronegative.

CDR3 protein: CASSFRQGAPAYEQYF. The CDR3 bases are TGTGCCAGCAGCTTCCGACAGGGTGCCCCGGCCTACGAGCAGTACTTC. The chain is built from TRBV7-6 and TRBJ2-7; TRBD1 aligns across 7 bases. V lost 3 bases, J lost 2 bases, and 10 bases stayed unmatched. Germline CDR1 is SGHVS and CDR2 is FNYEAQ. The CDR3 covers 16 residues.